A single sample gave rise to the 16 T cell receptor beta chains below, sequenced in a study of T cells after yellow fever vaccination. In TCRdb, the 5' RACE reads were re-called with MiXCR into one record per CDR3 protein. The sample yields about 240,000 distinct CDR3 sequences, 6% to 7.5% seen once. Material: CD4+ T cells sorted from PBMCs, obtained 15 days after the yellow fever booster vaccination. The receptor set was obtained from a young man who received the YFV17D yellow fever vaccine.

This clonotype was counted between two and nine times. Sequence at one end of the junction differs from germline and may be a read error. The chain is built from TRBV7-3 and TRBJ2-7; 11 positions agree with TRBD2. The CDR3 contains 14 residues. Germline CDR1 and CDR2: SGHTA and FQGTGA. The CDR3 nucleotides read TGTGCCAGCAGCATAACTAGCGGGGGCTACGAGCAGTACTTC. Its protein product is CASSITSGGYEQYF.

The chain couples TRBV9 to TRBJ2-3, with D possibly TRBD2 on 6 matching bases. This CDR3 has 14 residues. The V end was cut by 3 bases, the J end by 10 bases, with 18 bases between. The germline V gene encodes CDR1 SGDLS and CDR2 YYNGEE. The CDR3 nucleotides are TGTGCCAGCAGCGAGGGCCCTTCTAGCGACGCGCAGTATTTT. Residues: CASSEGPSSDAQYF.

This clonotype has a count of ten or more. This rearrangement joins TRBV7-2 to TRBJ2-3, with unresolved D. Germline V lookup: CDR1 SGHTA, CDR2 FQGNSA. The CDR3 covers 13 residues. Between the trimmed V and J ends, which lost 5 bases and 5 bases, there was a span of 11 bases. The CDR3 is CASSTNWGDTQYF. DNA for the CDR3: TGTGCCAGCAGCACTAACTGGGGAGATACGCAGTATTTT.

This clonotype was picked up many times. The chain links TRBV9 to TRBJ2-7; D unclear. Trimming removed 0 bases from V and 5 bases from J, with 12 bases in between. Germline lookup yields CDR1 SGDLS and CDR2 YYNGEE. The CDR3 length is 14 residues. In nucleotides, the CDR3 is TGTGCCAGCAGCGTAGATGGCAGAGATAACGAGCAGTACTTC. Its translation: CASSVDGRDNEQYF.

In this sample, this clonotype turned up many times. The chain employs TRBV20-1 and TRBJ2-7; the D is unclear. From germline, CDR1 is DFQATT and CDR2 SNEGSKA (reference sequence). This CDR3 comprises 11 residues. Trimming pared 4 bases from V and 2 bases from J, leaving 6 bases between. The CDR3 nucleotides read TGCAGTGCTAACAGTCCCTACGAGCAGTACTTC. Its protein is CSANSPYEQYF.

This chain uses TRBV9 with TRBJ2-5, with no clear D. Per germline, CDR1 SGDLS and CDR2 YYNGEE. V dropped 1 base and J dropped 2 bases, with 6 bases sitting between them. The CDR3 runs to 13 residues. The CDR3, as DNA: TGTGCCAGCAGCGTACGAGCTCAAGAGACCCAGTACTTC. As protein: CASSVRAQETQYF.

The chain is built from TRBV6-6 and TRBJ2-2; no firm D call. Trimming took off 7 bases at V and 6 bases at J, with 9 bases between the two ends. Germline CDR1 reads MNHNY; CDR2 reads SVGAGI (reference sequence). This CDR3 spans 12 amino acids. DNA for the CDR3: TGTGCCAGCAACCGGCCGGCCGGGGAGCTGTTTTTT. Translation gives CASNRPAGELFF.

This clonotype was picked up a small number of times. The chain employs TRBV20-1 and TRBJ2-7; 10 bases are a match to TRBD1. J lost 2 bases, V lost 3 bases, and 7 bases had no gene match. From germline, CDR1 is DFQATT and CDR2 SNEGSKA (reference sequence). The CDR3 runs 15 residues. The CDR3 here is CSASPPGQGTYEQYF. In nucleotides, the CDR3 is TGCAGTGCTAGTCCACCGGGACAGGGGACCTACGAGCAGTACTTC.

The chain recombines TRBV5-1 with TRBJ2-1; TRBD2 matches at 7 bases. The CDR3 has 16 amino acids. The V gene's germline CDR1 is SGHRS and CDR2 YFSETQ. The V segment lost 4 bases and the J segment 0 bases; nucleotides outside the gene matches: 7. CDR3 nucleotide sequence: TGCGCCAGCAGCCCCGCTAGCGGTAGCTCCTACAATGAGCAGTTCTTC. Its protein is CASSPASGSSYNEQFF.

This clonotype was seen ten or more times. The chain links TRBV23-1 to TRBJ2-5; D gene ambiguous. TRBV23-1 is annotated as an ORF whose role is uncertain. The CDR3 consists of 11 residues. Trimming took off 8 bases at V and 5 bases at J, with 9 bases between the two ends. Written as DNA, the CDR3 is TGCGCCAGCGCCACAAGGGAGACCCAGTACTTC. Its translation: CASATRETQYF.

This clonotype was seen many times. The CDR3 spells CASSSAGPYEQYF. In nucleotides, the CDR3 is TGTGCCAGCAGTTCGGCGGGACCCTACGAGCAGTACTTC. J is TRBJ2-7 and V is TRBV6-2 or TRBV6-3, with D possibly TRBD2 on 6 matching bases. CDR1 and CDR2 from the germline V gene are MNHEY and SVGEGT. The CDR3 consists of 13 residues. The ends were cut back, 4 bases at V and 2 bases at J, with 9 bases in the middle.

This clonotype showed up many times. This chain joins TRBV20-1 and TRBJ2-1, with TRBD2 matching 11 bases. V dropped 6 bases and J dropped 7; count of bases not matched to a gene: 8. Germline V gene lookup returns CDR1 DFQATT and CDR2 SNEGSKA (reference sequence). The CDR3 is made up of 14 amino acids. This chain's CDR3 is CSAPTSGTTNEQFF. CDR3 nucleotide sequence: TGCAGTGCCCCGACTAGCGGGACAACGAATGAGCAGTTCTTC.

This rearrangement joins TRBV28 to TRBJ2-5; D is ambiguous. The germline V and J ends were trimmed by 3 bases and 4 bases, with 12 bases remaining between them. The CDR3 length is 14 residues. The germline V gene encodes CDR1 MDHEN and CDR2 SYDVKM. This CDR3 is CASSFTVGVETQYF. CDR3 sequence (DNA): TGTGCCAGCAGTTTTACGGTTGGAGTAGAGACCCAGTACTTC.

This clonotype occurred many times. This rearrangement joins TRBV28 to TRBJ1-5; weak D call: TRBD1 (6 bases). Germline assignment: CDR1 MDHEN and CDR2 SYDVKM. The length of the CDR3 is 16 residues. Trimming took off 3 bases at V and 3 bases at J, with 15 bases between the two ends. CDR3 residues: CASSFWGARDNQPQHF. DNA for the CDR3: TGTGCCAGCAGTTTTTGGGGGGCTCGGGACAATCAGCCCCAGCATTTT.

The V call is TRBV11-2, the J call TRBJ2-2, with D possibly TRBD2 on 6 matching bases. This CDR3 is built from 17 residues. Trimming took 0 bases from V and 4 from J, leaving 15 bases between them. Germline CDR1 is SGHAT and CDR2 is FQNNGV. The CDR3 region is CASSLEGGPRRTGELFF. CDR3 sequence (DNA): TGTGCCAGCAGCTTAGAGGGAGGACCCCGTCGCACCGGGGAGCTGTTTTTT.

The V and J genes are TRBV12-3 or TRBV12-4 and TRBJ2-3, with 7 positions matching TRBD1. V lost 3 bases to trimming and J lost 10 bases; unmatched junction nucleotides: 10. There are 14 residues in the CDR3. This CDR3 reads CASSLYQGTVAQYF. CDR3 bases: TGTGCCAGCAGTTTGTACCAAGGGACAGTAGCGCAGTATTTT.